This entry lists 2 T cell receptor beta chains sequenced from one sample in a study of shared clonotypes between healthy human individuals. Repertoires were generated with immunoSEQ multiplex PCR, while TCRdb's copy carries only in-frame clones and drops some. The sample consists of about 980,000 clones, approximately 76% of them appearing once. Specimen: memory CD4+ T cells sorted from blood. Sample subset: CD45RA-negative fraction. These receptors originate from a man younger than 30 in good health.

The V call is TRBV10-1, the J call TRBJ1-3; D not certain. Trimming pared 5 bases from V and 3 bases from J, leaving 14 bases between. From germline, CDR1 is WNHNN and CDR2 SYGVQD (reference sequence). This CDR3 is built from 15 residues. This CDR3 is CASSPDRQNGNTIYF. The CDR3 DNA follows: TGCGCCAGCAGTCCTGACCGGCAAAATGGAAACACCATATATTTT.

The CDR3, as DNA: TGCGCCAGCAGCCAACTACCCGCGGGGTCAGGCACAGATACGCAGTATTTT. This sequence encodes CASSQLPAGSGTDTQYF. The chain joins TRBV4-1 to TRBJ2-3, with a weak D call TRBD2 (6 bases). Trimming shortened V by 2 bases and J by 1 base, and 16 bases separated the two germline ends. The CDR3 loop spans 17 amino acids. Germline V gene lookup returns CDR1 MGHRA and CDR2 YSYEKL.